The clone carrying this T cell receptor beta chain showed up just a few times. This CDR3 spans 13 amino acids. The V end was cut by 4 bases, the J end by 3 bases, with 11 bases between. Germline V gives CDR1 SGHTS, CDR2 YDEGEE. The record originates from a study of T cells in Graves' hyperthyroidism and ophthalmopathy. For the diagnoses, clinical symptoms, serum thyroxine and TRAb, thyroid ultrasound and orbital computed tomography were used. There were TCR beta CDR3 regions amplified from RNA transcripts. First-round RT-PCR of the TCR CDR3 relied on the HTBI primer set. TCRdb fed the multiplex PCR reads into MiXCR, producing one record per CDR3 protein. Among 600,000 to 700,000 distinct CDR3 sequences listed, about 45% were seen once.

This sequence was found in an adult man with Graves' disease, either hyperthyroidism or ophthalmopathy (not recorded which). The material sequenced was peripheral blood or thyroid tissue (not recorded which). The rearrangement uses TRBV5-8 and TRBJ2-7, with D perhaps TRBD1 or TRBD2 (5 bases each). The CDR3 is CASSRGAGYEQYF. The CDR3 coding sequence is TGTGCCAGCAGCAGAGGGGCGGGCTACGAGCAGTACTTC.